This TCR beta chain came from a study of Ad26.COV2.S vaccination and SARS-CoV-2 variants. CDR3 length: 12 residues. Between the trimmed V and J ends, which lost 2 bases and 5 bases, there was a span of 7 bases. Germline V lookup: CDR1 SGHNT, CDR2 YYREEE (reference sequence). Described treatment: 15 to 20 received Ad26.COV2.S at low or high dose, single or two shots; 5 received placebo; per-sample allocation not given. On day 63 after the first injection, vaccine and placebo recipients gave samples. Assay used: immunoSEQ multiplex PCR; TCRdb lists only in-frame clones, some missing. The sample lists roughly 300,000 clones, 75% to 90% occurring once.

The origin of this receptor is a person between 18 and 60 years old who received the Ad26.COV2.S COVID-19 vaccine or a placebo. This chain uses TRBV5-4 with TRBJ1-1; no clear D gene. The starting material was peripheral blood, obtained in a trial of Ad26.COV2.S vaccine versus placebo. CDR3 region: CASSFGVTEAFF. CDR3 coding DNA: TGTGCCAGCAGCTTCGGGGTTACTGAAGCTTTCTTT.